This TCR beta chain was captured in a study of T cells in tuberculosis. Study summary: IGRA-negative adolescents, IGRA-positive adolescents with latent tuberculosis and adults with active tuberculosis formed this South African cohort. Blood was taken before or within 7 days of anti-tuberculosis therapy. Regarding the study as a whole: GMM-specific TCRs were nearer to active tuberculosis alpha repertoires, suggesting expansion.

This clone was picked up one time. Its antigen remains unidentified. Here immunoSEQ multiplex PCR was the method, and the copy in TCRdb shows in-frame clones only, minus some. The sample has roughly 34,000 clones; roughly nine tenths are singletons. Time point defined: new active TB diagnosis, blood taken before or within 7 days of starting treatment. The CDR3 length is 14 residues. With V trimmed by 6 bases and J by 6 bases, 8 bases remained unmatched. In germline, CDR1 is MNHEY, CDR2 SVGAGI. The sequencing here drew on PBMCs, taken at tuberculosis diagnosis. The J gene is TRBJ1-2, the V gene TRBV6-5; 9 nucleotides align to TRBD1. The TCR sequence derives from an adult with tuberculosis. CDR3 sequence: CASSEYGTGNGYTF. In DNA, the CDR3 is TGTGCCAGCAGCGAATACGGGACAGGGAATGGCTACACCTTC.